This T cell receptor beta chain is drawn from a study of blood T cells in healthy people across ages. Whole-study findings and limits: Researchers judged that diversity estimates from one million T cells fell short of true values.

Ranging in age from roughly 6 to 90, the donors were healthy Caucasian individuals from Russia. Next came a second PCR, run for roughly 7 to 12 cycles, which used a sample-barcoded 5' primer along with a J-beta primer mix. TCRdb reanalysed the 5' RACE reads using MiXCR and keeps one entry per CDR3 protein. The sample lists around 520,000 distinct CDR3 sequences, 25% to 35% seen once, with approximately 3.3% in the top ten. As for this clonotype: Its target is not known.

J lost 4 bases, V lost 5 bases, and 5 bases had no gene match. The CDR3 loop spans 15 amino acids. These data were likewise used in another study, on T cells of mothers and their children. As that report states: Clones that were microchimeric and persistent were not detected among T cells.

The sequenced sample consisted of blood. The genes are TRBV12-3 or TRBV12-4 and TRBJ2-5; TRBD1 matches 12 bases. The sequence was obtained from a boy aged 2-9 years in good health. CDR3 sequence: CASSAGTGGRETQYF. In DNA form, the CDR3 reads TGTGCCAGCAGTGCCGGGACAGGGGGCCGAGAGACCCAGTACTTC.